The 26 T cell receptor beta chains in this list originate from one sample, sequenced in a study of cytomegalovirus exposure and HLA in healthy donors. Use of 60 Vbeta and 13 Jbeta primers characterized the PCR. The repertoire was sequenced with immunoSEQ multiplex PCR; TCRdb's copy has only in-frame clones and lacks some. The repertoire has some 130,000 clones, approximately 79% of them found once; the top ten carry around 6.3%. Sequencing input: PBMCs. Receptors originate from a middle-aged man in good health and CMV-seropositive.

V and J are TRBV7-7 and TRBJ2-2; 11 bases map to TRBD1. V shed 5 bases and J 3 bases; nucleotides not matched to a gene: 5. The CDR3 has 16 residues. Germline assignment: CDR1 SSHAT and CDR2 FNYEAQ (reference sequence). The CDR3 sequence is CASSRGTGGDTGELFF. CDR3 nucleotide sequence: TGTGCCAGCAGCCGGGGGACAGGGGGGGACACCGGGGAGCTGTTTTTT.

J is TRBJ1-4 and V is TRBV30; the match to TRBD1 covers 8 bases. The CDR3 sequence is 13 residues long. V shed 4 bases, J shed 2 bases, and the junction held 0 bases outside the gene matches. Germline CDR1 is GTSNPN and CDR2 is SVGIG (reference sequence). The CDR3 protein is CAWNRGTNEKLFF. The CDR3 DNA follows: TGTGCCTGGAACAGGGGGACTAATGAAAAACTGTTTTTT.

The chain carries TRBV2 and TRBJ1-5; 8 nucleotides match TRBD1. The J segment lost 3 bases and the V segment lost 8 bases, leaving 3 bases of the junction unmatched. Germline V gene data show CDR1 as SNHLY and CDR2 as FYNNEI. CDR3 length: 13 residues. CDR3 nucleotides: TGTGCCAGCGACAGGGGCCTCAATCAGCCCCAGCATTTT. Its translation is CASDRGLNQPQHF.

The chain couples TRBV5-1 to TRBJ2-3; D possibly corresponds to TRBD2 (5 bases). The germline CDR1 and CDR2 sequences are SGHRS and YFSETQ. Trimming took 0 bases from V and 3 from J, leaving 8 bases between them. This CDR3 comprises 14 residues. The chain's CDR3 is CASSLGRGTDTQYF. The DNA of the CDR3 is TGCGCCAGCAGCTTGGGCCGGGGAACAGATACGCAGTATTTT. The full variable domain, rest sourced from reference TRBV5-1 and TRBJ2-3, is KAGVTQTPRYLIKTRGQQVTLSCSPISGHRSVSWYQQTPGQGLQFLFEYFSETQRNKGNFPGRFSGRQFSNSRSEMNVSTLELGDSALYLCASSLGRGTDTQYFGPGTRLTVL.

This clone has a single count. V usage is TRBV19 and J usage is TRBJ1-4, with 9 bases fitting TRBD1. This CDR3 contains 17 residues. Germline CDR1 LNHDA, CDR2 SQIVND (reference sequence). V gave up 4 bases and J gave up 5 bases; unmatched junction bases: 11. CDR3 sequence: CASSNRGQGLTNEKLFF. The CDR3 nucleotides are TGTGCCAGTAGTAATAGGGGACAGGGACTGACCAATGAAAAACTGTTTTTT.

V is TRBV12-5 and J is TRBJ2-2, with 9 bases lining up with TRBD1. The J segment lost 2 bases and the V segment lost 4 bases, leaving 5 bases of the junction unmatched. The CDR3 consists of 16 residues. CDR1 and CDR2 (germline): LGHNT, FRNRAP. The CDR3 reads CASGWVTGGNTGELFF. The CDR3 nucleotides are TGTGCTAGTGGTTGGGTTACAGGGGGCAACACCGGGGAGCTGTTTTTT.

V and J are TRBV7-8 and TRBJ2-7; TRBD2 aligns across 11 bases. The CDR3 covers 17 residues. V lost 4 bases and J lost 7; bases outside the gene matches: 15. The germline V gene has CDR1 SGHVS and CDR2 FQNEAQ. Here the CDR3 DNA reads TGTGCCAGCAGCTCGAGACTAGCGGGACTCCTTGGGGGGGAGCAGTACTTC. Amino acids: CASSSRLAGLLGGEQYF.

The chain recombines TRBV25-1 with TRBJ2-7; D is unresolved. Germline CDR1 is MGHDK and CDR2 is SYGVNS. The V and J ends lost 4 bases and 8 bases respectively, with 9 bases between them. The CDR3 extends over 11 amino acids. The CDR3 bases are TGTGCCAGCAGTGCGACTTGGAAGCAGTACTTC. Translating it yields CASSATWKQYF.

This clone was counted a few times. The chain is built from TRBV9 and TRBJ2-1; 7 nucleotides agree with TRBD2. The germline CDR1 and CDR2 sequences are SGDLS and YYNGEE. The CDR3 extends over 15 amino acids. V was pared by 4 bases and J by 2 bases, with 6 bases of the junction left unmatched. CDR3 amino acids: CASSYTSEPYNEQFF. The DNA of the CDR3 is TGTGCCAGCAGCTATACTAGCGAGCCCTACAATGAGCAGTTCTTC.

The chain links TRBV6-5 to TRBJ2-3; 10 bases match TRBD1. With V trimmed by 6 bases and J by 5 bases, 5 bases remained unmatched. CDR3 length: 14 residues. The germline gives CDR1 MNHEY, CDR2 SVGAGI. CDR3 DNA sequence: TGTGCCAGCAGGACGGGACAGGGGTTAGATACGCAGTATTTT. This gives the protein CASRTGQGLDTQYF.

The chain combines TRBV7-9 with TRBJ1-4, with TRBD1 matching 7 bases. Germline V gene sequence: CDR1 SEHNR, CDR2 FQNEAQ (reference sequence). CDR3 length: 14 amino acids. V gave up 5 bases and J gave up 6 bases; unmatched junction bases: 6. In DNA, the CDR3 is TGTGCCAGCAGCCTGGGACAGTCGTATGAAAAACTGTTTTTT. It is translated as CASSLGQSYEKLFF.

There are a few counts of this clone. The chain links TRBV2 to TRBJ2-1, with 15 bases that match TRBD2. Germline assignment: CDR1 SNHLY and CDR2 FYNNEI. With 6 bases clipped from V and 6 bases from J, the junction kept 9 bases outside the gene matches. The CDR3 spans 17 residues. The CDR3 here is CASSGTSGRTWGNEQFF. The CDR3 coding sequence is TGTGCCAGCAGCGGGACTAGCGGGAGGACCTGGGGCAATGAGCAGTTCTTC.

The CDR3 DNA is TGTGCCAGCTCACTCCGGGACAAGAAAGAGCAGTTCTTC. It translates to CASSLRDKKEQFF. This chain links TRBV18 with TRBJ2-1, with a weak D call TRBD1 (6 bases). Germline V gene lookup returns CDR1 KGHSH and CDR2 LQKENI. V lost 4 bases to trimming and J lost 10 bases, with 14 bases between them. This CDR3 has 13 residues.

The V gene is TRBV7-6, the J gene TRBJ2-7, with D tentatively TRBD2 (6 bases). CDR3 length: 14 residues. V was clipped by 5 bases and J by 1 base, with 12 bases between them. CDR1 is SGHVS, CDR2 FNYEAQ, per germline. The CDR3 nucleotides read TGTGCCAGCAGCCCCCCCGGGGGTTCCTACGAGCAGTACTTC. As protein: CASSPPGGSYEQYF.

V usage is TRBV7-2 and J usage is TRBJ2-3; D remains ambiguous. This CDR3 region has 13 residues. Trimming left V 3 bases short and J 1 base short, with 5 bases between. Germline values: CDR1 SGHTA, CDR2 FQGNSA. The chain's CDR3 is CASSFPGTDTQYF. Here the CDR3 DNA reads TGTGCCAGCAGCTTCCCTGGCACAGATACGCAGTATTTT.

J is TRBJ1-2 and V is TRBV30; 10 positions match TRBD1. Per the germline V gene, CDR1 is GTSNPN and CDR2 is SVGIG (reference sequence). This CDR3 is built from 13 residues. V was clipped by 3 bases and J by 8 bases; unmatched bases: 6. The CDR3 bases are TGTGCCTGGAGCCGCGGGACAGGGGTAGGCTACACCTTC. Translation: CAWSRGTGVGYTF.

The chain employs TRBV7-9 and TRBJ1-1; D is undetermined. CDR1 and CDR2 (germline): SEHNR, FQNEAQ (reference sequence). CDR3 length equals 14 residues. Trimming cost V 1 base and J 5 bases, with 11 bases left between them. The CDR3 here is CASSLVGGRTEAFF. The CDR3 DNA follows: TGTGCCAGCAGCTTAGTCGGTGGGCGTACTGAAGCTTTCTTT.

V gene TRBV18 combines with J gene TRBJ1-4; possibly TRBD1 for D (5 bases). The length of the CDR3 is 16 residues. With 8 bases removed from V and 3 bases from J, the gap between germline ends came to 19 bases. Germline CDR1 reads KGHSH; CDR2 reads LQKENI. The CDR3 DNA sequence: TGTGCCAGCCGACGGCCCGGGGGGAATGCTAATGAAAAACTGTTTTTT. Translated: CASRRPGGNANEKLFF.

The chain joins TRBV2 to TRBJ2-3, with TRBD2 matching over 11 bases. The J segment lost 14 bases and the V segment lost 2 bases, leaving 6 bases of the junction unmatched. The CDR3 loop spans 13 amino acids. Germline values: CDR1 SNHLY, CDR2 FYNNEI. CDR3 nucleotides: TGTGCCAGCAGTGAAATGGCTAGCGGGGGGCGGTATTTT. Amino acid sequence: CASSEMASGGRYF.

The CDR3 sequence: CASSPGQGGTEAFF. The CDR3 DNA follows: TGTGCCAGCAGCCCCGGACAGGGCGGCACTGAAGCTTTCTTT. The chain couples TRBV7-6 to TRBJ1-1; 8 bases fit TRBD1. The CDR3 runs 14 residues. V lost 5 bases, J lost 4 bases, and 6 bases stayed unmatched. Germline lookup yields CDR1 SGHVS and CDR2 FNYEAQ.

The CDR3 here is CASSLGTGRGTEAFF. The CDR3 nucleotides are TGCGCCAGCAGCTTGGGGACAGGGCGGGGCACTGAAGCTTTCTTT. This chain uses TRBV5-1 with TRBJ1-1, with 8 bases that match TRBD1. Per the germline V gene, CDR1 is SGHRS and CDR2 is YFSETQ. CDR3 length: 15 residues. Trimming took 0 bases from V and 4 from J; bases not matched to a gene: 5. Together with reference TRBV5-1 and TRBJ1-1, the CDR3 gives the full variable domain: KAGVTQTPRYLIKTRGQQVTLSCSPISGHRSVSWYQQTPGQGLQFLFEYFSETQRNKGNFPGRFSGRQFSNSRSEMNVSTLELGDSALYLCASSLGTGRGTEAFFGQGTRLTVV.

The chain joins TRBV6-5 to TRBJ1-1; no clear D gene. This CDR3 has 13 residues. The germline V gene encodes CDR1 MNHEY and CDR2 SVGAGI. The V end was cut by 2 bases, the J end by 1 base, with 5 bases between. The CDR3 nucleotides are TGTGCCAGCAGTTACACCAGGAACACTGAAGCTTTCTTT. Its translation is CASSYTRNTEAFF.

The CDR3 region has the DNA TGTGCCAGCAGCGCCAGGACTAGCGGGAGGACCGGGGAGCTGTTTTTT. Its translation is CASSARTSGRTGELFF. V and J are TRBV7-3 and TRBJ2-2; 14 bases fit TRBD2. With 5 bases clipped from V and 5 bases from J, the junction kept 4 bases outside the gene matches. This CDR3 comprises 16 residues. Germline loops: CDR1 SGHTA, CDR2 FQGTGA.

The J gene is TRBJ1-1, the V gene TRBV11-2; D unclear. Trimming left V 5 bases short and J 5 bases short, with 15 bases between. Germline CDR1 and CDR2: SGHAT and FQNNGV. CDR3 length equals 14 residues. The CDR3 spells CASSPLRGQTEAFF. Here the CDR3 DNA reads TGTGCCAGCAGCCCTCTACGAGGCCAAACTGAAGCTTTCTTT.

This chain joins TRBV6-1 and TRBJ1-4; 7 positions agree with TRBD1. CDR3 size: 15 residues. Per the germline V gene, CDR1 is MNHNS and CDR2 is SASEGT. With 5 bases clipped from V and 6 bases from J, the junction kept 9 bases outside the gene matches. The CDR3 sequence is CASSSLRGSYEKLFF. For the CDR3, the DNA is TGTGCCAGCAGTTCGCTCAGGGGGAGTTATGAAAAACTGTTTTTT.

This clone was detected a few times. The chain joins TRBV5-4 to TRBJ2-5, with TRBD1 as a possible D gene (8 bases). The CDR3 runs to 16 residues. Trimming took 4 bases from V and 0 from J, leaving 16 bases between them. Germline V CDR1 and CDR2: SGHNT, YYREEE (reference sequence). CDR3 sequence (DNA): TGTGCCAGCAGCCCCGGACAGGGAGGGGACCAAGAGACCCAGTACTTC. This encodes CASSPGQGGDQETQYF.